The following is a T cell receptor (beta chain) sequence with its context. Its antigen is not identified. The record originates from a study of T cells in Graves' hyperthyroidism and ophthalmopathy. Study overall: Peripheral blood was drawn at first diagnosis, prior to all treatment.

Study observations and caveats: From stable hyperthyroidism, ophthalmopathy was separated by a 13 V-J model. Most clonotypes expanded in the thyroid (above 0.001) were also present in blood.

PBMCs were sourced from approximately 10 ml fresh peripheral blood. RNA transcripts yielded amplified TCR beta CDR3 regions. An initial round of RT-PCR targeting the TCR CDR3 relied on the HTBI primer set. Via MiXCR, TCRdb re-called the multiplex PCR reads, giving one row per CDR3 protein. The repertoire holds approximately 520,000 distinct CDR3 sequences, with roughly 24% as singletons. The sequence came from a woman younger than 45 with Graves' ophthalmopathy. Sequencing was done on a sample of blood.

CDR3 in amino acids: CASSSQGGANTEAFF. CDR3 nucleotides: TGCGCCAGCAGCTCGCAGGGTGGCGCGAACACTGAAGCTTTCTTT. The rearrangement uses TRBV5-1 and TRBJ1-1; a weak D match, TRBD1 (5 bases). The ends were cut back, 3 bases at V and 1 base at J, with 13 bases in the middle. CDR1 is SGHRS and CDR2 is YFSETQ in the germline V gene. CDR3 length: 15 amino acids. Based on the CDR3 plus reference TRBV5-1 and TRBJ1-1, the full variable domain is KAGVTQTPRYLIKTRGQQVTLSCSPISGHRSVSWYQQTPGQGLQFLFEYFSETQRNKGNFPGRFSGRQFSNSRSEMNVSTLELGDSALYLCASSSQGGANTEAFFGQGTRLTVV.